This TCR beta chain comes out of a study of blood T cell repertoires in COVID-19. About the study: Samples came from the United States, Italy and Spain, spanning acute and convalescent COVID-19.

V lost 4 bases to trimming and J lost 8 bases, with 14 bases between them. This CDR3 is 13 amino acids long. Germline lookup yields CDR1 LGHDT and CDR2 YNNKEL (reference sequence). Profiled with immunoSEQ multiplex PCR; TCRdb holds only in-frame clones, not every one. Of approximately 170,000 clones detected, about four fifths appear once; the ten largest clones hold about 10%. The receptor comes from an elderly woman with active or convalescent COVID-19. The sequencing input was peripheral blood. This rearrangement joins TRBV3-1 (or the pseudogene TRBV3-2) to TRBJ1-2; D ambiguous. The CDR3 reads CASSPSEGEGYTF. The CDR3 bases are TGTGCCAGCAGCCCGTCGGAGGGCGAGGGCTACACCTTC.